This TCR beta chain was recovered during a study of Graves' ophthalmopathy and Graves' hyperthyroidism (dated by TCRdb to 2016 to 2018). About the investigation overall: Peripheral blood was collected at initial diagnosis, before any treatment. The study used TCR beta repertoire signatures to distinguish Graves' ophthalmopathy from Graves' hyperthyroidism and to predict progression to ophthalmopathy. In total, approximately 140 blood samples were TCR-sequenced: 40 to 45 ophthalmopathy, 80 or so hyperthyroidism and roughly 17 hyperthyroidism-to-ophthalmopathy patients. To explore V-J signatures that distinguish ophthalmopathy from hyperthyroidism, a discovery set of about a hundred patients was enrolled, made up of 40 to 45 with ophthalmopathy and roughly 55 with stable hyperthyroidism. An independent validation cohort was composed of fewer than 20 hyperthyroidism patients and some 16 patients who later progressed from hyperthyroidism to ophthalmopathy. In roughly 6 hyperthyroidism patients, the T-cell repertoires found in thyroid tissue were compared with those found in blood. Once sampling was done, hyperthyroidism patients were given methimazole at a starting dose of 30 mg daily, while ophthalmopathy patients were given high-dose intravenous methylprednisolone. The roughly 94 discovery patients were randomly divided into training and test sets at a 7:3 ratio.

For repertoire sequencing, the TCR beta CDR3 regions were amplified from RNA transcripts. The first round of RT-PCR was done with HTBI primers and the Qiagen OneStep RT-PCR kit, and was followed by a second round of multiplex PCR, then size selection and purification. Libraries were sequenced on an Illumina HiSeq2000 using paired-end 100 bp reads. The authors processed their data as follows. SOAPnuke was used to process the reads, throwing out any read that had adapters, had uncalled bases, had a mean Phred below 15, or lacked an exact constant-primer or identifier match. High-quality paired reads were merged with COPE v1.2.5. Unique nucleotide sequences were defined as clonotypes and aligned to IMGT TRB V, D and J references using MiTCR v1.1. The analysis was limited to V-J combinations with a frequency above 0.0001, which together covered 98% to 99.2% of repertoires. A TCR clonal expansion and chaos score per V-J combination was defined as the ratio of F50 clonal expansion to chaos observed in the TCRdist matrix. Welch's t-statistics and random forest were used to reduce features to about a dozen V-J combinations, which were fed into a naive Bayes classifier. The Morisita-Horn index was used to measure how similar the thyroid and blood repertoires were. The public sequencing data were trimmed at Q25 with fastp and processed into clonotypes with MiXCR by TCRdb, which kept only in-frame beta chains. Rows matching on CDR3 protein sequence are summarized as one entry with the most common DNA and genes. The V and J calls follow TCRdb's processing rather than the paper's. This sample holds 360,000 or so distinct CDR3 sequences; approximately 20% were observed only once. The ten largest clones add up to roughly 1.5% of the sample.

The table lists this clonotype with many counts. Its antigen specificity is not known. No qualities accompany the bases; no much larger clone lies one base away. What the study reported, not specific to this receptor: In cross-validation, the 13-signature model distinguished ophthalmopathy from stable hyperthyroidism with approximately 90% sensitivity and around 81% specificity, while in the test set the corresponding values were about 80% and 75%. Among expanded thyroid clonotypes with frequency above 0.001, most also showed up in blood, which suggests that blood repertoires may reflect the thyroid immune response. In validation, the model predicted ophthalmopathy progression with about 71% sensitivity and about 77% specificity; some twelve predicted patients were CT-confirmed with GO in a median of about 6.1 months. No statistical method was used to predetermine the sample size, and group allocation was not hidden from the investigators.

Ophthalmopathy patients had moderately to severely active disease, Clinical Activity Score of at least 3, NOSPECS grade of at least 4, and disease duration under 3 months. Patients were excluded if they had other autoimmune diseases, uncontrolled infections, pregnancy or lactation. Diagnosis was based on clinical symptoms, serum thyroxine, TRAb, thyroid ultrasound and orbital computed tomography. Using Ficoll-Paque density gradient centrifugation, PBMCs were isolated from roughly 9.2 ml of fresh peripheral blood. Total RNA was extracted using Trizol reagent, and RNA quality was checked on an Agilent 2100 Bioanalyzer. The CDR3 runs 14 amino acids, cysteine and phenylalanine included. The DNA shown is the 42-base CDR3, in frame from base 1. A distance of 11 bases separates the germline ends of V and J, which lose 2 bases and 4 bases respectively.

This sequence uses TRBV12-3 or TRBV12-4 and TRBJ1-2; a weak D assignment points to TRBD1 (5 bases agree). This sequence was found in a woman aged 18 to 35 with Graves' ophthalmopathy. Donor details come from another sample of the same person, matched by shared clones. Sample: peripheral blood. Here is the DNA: TGTGCCAGCAGTTTAAGGGGAATCCCCTATGGCTACACCTTC. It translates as CASSLRGIPYGYTF.